The source of this TCR beta chain is a study of T-cell memory formation after mild COVID-19. TCRdb passed the 5' RACE reads through MiXCR, listing each CDR3 protein once. The sample has 250,000 to 350,000 distinct CDR3 sequences, roughly 19% seen once. V shed 7 bases and J shed 4 bases, with 14 bases lying between them. Germline-derived CDR1 and CDR2 are SEHNR and FQNEAQ (reference sequence). The CDR3 is made up of 13 amino acids. This chain uses TRBV7-9 with TRBJ2-7; no clear D. The clonotype was recovered from a man between 18 and 29 years old who had mild COVID-19 (a few samples of this study predate the infection). Cell type and time point are not known. Material: PBMCs or a T cell subset sorted from them (not recorded which). CDR3 nucleotides: TGTGCCAGCAAGAATGGAGAGCAGTACGAGCAGTACTTC. Translating it yields CASKNGEQYEQYF.